This T cell receptor (beta chain) emerged from a study of T cells in Graves' hyperthyroidism and ophthalmopathy. A patient was excluded if there was uncontrolled infection, other autoimmune disease, pregnancy or lactation. The study collected blood at first hyperthyroidism diagnosis, before any ophthalmopathy symptoms arose. PBMCs stemmed from around 10 ml fresh peripheral blood. This clonotype was recorded many times. Regions amplified from RNA transcripts were the TCR beta CDR3 regions. TCR CDR3 underwent first-round RT-PCR with the HTBI primer set. TCRdb processed the multiplex PCR reads anew with MiXCR; each CDR3 protein has one entry. This sample has fewer than 450,000 distinct CDR3 sequences, with approximately 18% found just once. This CDR3 is built from 12 residues. V was clipped by 5 bases and J by 6 bases, with 9 bases between them. The germline CDR1 and CDR2 sequences are KGHSH and LQKENI.

The receptor was derived from a woman aged 25-40 years with Graves' hyperthyroidism that later progressed to Graves' ophthalmopathy. The genes are TRBV18 and TRBJ2-3, with D tentatively TRBD2 (6 bases). Sequences were obtained from blood. CDR3 nucleotides: TGTGCCAGCTCATCGGAGGGGGATACGCAGTATTTT. Encoded protein: CASSSEGDTQYF. Drawing the rest from reference TRBV18 and TRBJ2-3, the complete variable domain is NAGVMQNPRHLVRRRGQEARLRCSPMKGHSHVYWYRQLPEEGLKFMVYLQKENIIDESGMPKERFSAEFPKEGPSILRIQQVVRGDSAAYFCASSSEGDTQYFGPGTRLTVL.